This record covers a single T cell receptor beta chain. Per the original data handling: The authors estimated nucleated cell counts from reference gene primer amplification. Sequencing used immunoSEQ multiplex PCR; TCRdb keeps in-frame clones, though not all of them. The DNA was the basis for D and trimming; V, J and clone size are from that table. This table has 110,000 or so clones, around 83% appearing once. The CDR3 sequence is 13 residues long. V was clipped by 2 bases and J by 3 bases, with 7 bases between them. The source of the sample is a study of blood T cell repertoires in COVID-19. Across the whole study: Acute and convalescent COVID-19 samples came from the United States, Italy and Spain. PBMCs, B-cell-depleted T cells, or T cells provided the cDNA or gDNA that made up the material.

The rearrangement joins TRBV12-3 or TRBV12-4 to TRBJ1-1; no definite D call. The TCR was taken from a woman in her sixties or seventies with COVID-19, enrolled during active disease. What was sequenced was peripheral blood. The CDR3 reads CASSLSGDTEAFF. The CDR3 DNA reads as TGTGCCAGCAGTTTAAGCGGTGACACTGAAGCTTTCTTT.